This passage covers 17 T cell receptor beta chains from one sample sequenced in a study of T cells in Graves' hyperthyroidism and ophthalmopathy (dated by TCRdb to about 2019). Receptor libraries were prepared by multiplex PCR. Sequencing was carried out with an Illumina HiSeq 2000. The TCR beta CDR3 regions were amplified from the RNA transcripts. A first-round RT-PCR of the TCR CDR3 used the HTBI primer set with the Qiagen OneStep RT-PCR kit. TCRdb redid the processing of the public reads, applying fastp at Q25 and MiXCR, and retained in-frame beta chains. Rows merge per CDR3 protein into single entries with the most common DNA and genes. For this sample the table gives hundreds of thousands of distinct CDR3 sequences, of which less than 20% were detected only once. More than 25% of the sample is in the top ten clones. The specimen sequenced was blood. The receptor source for this set is a woman in her late teens or twenties with Graves' ophthalmopathy.

The table lists this clonotype with a few counts. This may be a read error: a much more frequent sequence differs by one nucleotide. The chain has TRBV6-1 and TRBJ1-3, with D tentatively TRBD1 (6 bases). Germline assignment: CDR1 MNHNS and CDR2 SASEGT. The CDR3 has 15 amino acids. Written as DNA, the CDR3 is TGTGCCAGCAGTCCCGGGACACTCTCTGGAAACGCCATATATTTT. Protein: CASSPGTLSGNAIYF.

In its sample, this clonotype was seen many times. The rearrangement joins TRBV2 to TRBJ2-2; TRBD2 matches 10 bases. The V and J ends lost 5 bases and 4 bases, in that order; junction bases with no gene match: 16. The CDR3 contains 19 residues. Germline V CDR1 and CDR2: SNHLY, FYNNEI. For the CDR3, the DNA is TGTGCCAGCAGTACCGGCGCGGCTCTAGCGGGAGTGGGCACCGGGGAGCTGTTTTTT. Translated: CASSTGAALAGVGTGELFF.

This clonotype was recorded many times. This sequence joins TRBV7-9 and TRBJ1-1; TRBD1 agrees at 7 bases. The germline CDR1 and CDR2 sequences are SEHNR and FQNEAQ (reference sequence). V lost 5 bases to trimming and J lost 2 bases; unmatched junction nucleotides: 14. CDR3 size: 17 residues. CDR3 loop: CASSRTPDRQLNTEAFF. Here the CDR3 DNA reads TGTGCCAGCAGCCGCACCCCGGACAGGCAGCTCAACACTGAAGCTTTCTTT.

This clonotype was counted a few times. The chain has TRBV18 and TRBJ1-4, with a possible D match to TRBD1 (6 bases). V lost 4 bases, J lost 8 bases, and 23 bases lay in between. Germline loops: CDR1 KGHSH, CDR2 LQKENI. The CDR3 has 17 amino acids. For the CDR3, the DNA is TGTGCCAGCTCACAAAACTTTTTGGGGGGCCAAGAGGAAAAACTGTTTTTT. Translated: CASSQNFLGGQEEKLFF. The full variable domain, its missing parts supplied by reference TRBV18 and TRBJ1-4, is NAGVMQNPRHLVRRRGQEARLRCSPMKGHSHVYWYRQLPEEGLKFMVYLQKENIIDESGMPKERFSAEFPKEGPSILRIQQVVRGDSAAYFCASSQNFLGGQEEKLFFGSGTQLSVL.

This clonotype occurred many times. The V call is TRBV20-1, the J call TRBJ1-1; D possibly corresponds to TRBD1 (6 bases). Deletions cut 1 base from V and 3 bases from J, with 12 bases between. This CDR3 contains 14 residues. Per germline, CDR1 DFQATT and CDR2 SNEGSKA (reference sequence). CDR3 sequence: CSARVGGSDTEAFF. CDR3 nucleotide sequence: TGCAGTGCTAGAGTAGGGGGGAGCGACACTGAAGCTTTCTTT.

In this sample, this clonotype turned up many times. J is TRBJ1-4 and V is TRBV18; TRBD1 matches 8 bases. The CDR3 contains 15 residues. The trim removed 4 bases at V and 6 bases at J, leaving 7 bases unmatched. Germline CDR1 reads KGHSH; CDR2 reads LQKENI. The CDR3 is CASSLTTGVDEKLFF. The DNA of the CDR3 is TGTGCCAGCTCACTTACGACAGGGGTGGATGAAAAACTGTTTTTT.

This clonotype has a count of ten or more. The CDR3 loop reads CASSPGQDFTGELFF. Written as DNA, the CDR3 is TGTGCCAGCAGCCCGGGACAGGATTTCACCGGGGAGCTGTTTTTT. The chain has TRBV6-1 and TRBJ2-2; 8 bases agree with TRBD1. After removal of 6 bases from V and 4 bases from J, the junction contained 7 bases not matched to a gene. The V gene's germline CDR1 is MNHNS and CDR2 SASEGT. This CDR3 has 15 residues.

This clonotype was picked up many times. This chain connects TRBV28 to TRBJ1-4; the match to TRBD1 covers 12 bases. This CDR3 is built from 16 residues. V was pared by 6 bases and J by 8 bases, with 10 bases of the junction left unmatched. Germline CDR1 and CDR2: MDHEN and SYDVKM. CDR3 region: CASRAPVGTGGEKLFF. In DNA, the CDR3 is TGTGCCAGCAGAGCACCCGTCGGGACAGGGGGCGAAAAACTGTTTTTT.

V usage is TRBV18 and J usage is TRBJ1-5; D is perhaps TRBD1 (5 bases). This CDR3 spans 13 amino acids. Germline V gene data show CDR1 as KGHSH and CDR2 as LQKENI. Trimming left V 4 bases short and J 3 bases short, with 7 bases between. CDR3 loop: CASSRQLNQPQHF. The CDR3 bases are TGTGCCAGCTCACGACAGCTCAATCAGCCCCAGCATTTT.

At least ten counts were recorded for this clonotype. The chain recombines TRBV20-1 with TRBJ2-1; TRBD2 matches at 11 bases. The CDR3 length is 16 residues. The junction had 16 bases not matched to a gene; V was cut back by 5 bases and J by 10 bases. The V gene's germline CDR1 is DFQATT and CDR2 SNEGSKA (reference sequence). The CDR3 spells CSADGTSGSWVPEQFF. CDR3 coding DNA: TGCAGTGCTGACGGGACTAGCGGCTCGTGGGTACCGGAGCAGTTCTTC.

There are many counts of this clonotype. J is TRBJ2-7 and V is TRBV7-9; 7 nucleotides align to TRBD2. The V and J ends lost 4 bases and 1 base, in that order; junction bases with no gene match: 13. Germline lookup yields CDR1 SEHNR and CDR2 FQNEAQ (reference sequence). The CDR3 loop spans 17 amino acids. CDR3: CASSSASHSGPSYEQYF. In DNA, the CDR3 is TGTGCCAGCAGCTCCGCGTCTCATAGCGGGCCTTCCTACGAGCAGTACTTC.

V is TRBV20-1 and J is TRBJ2-1; 16 bases map to TRBD2. Trimming removed 1 base from V and 8 bases from J; junction bases left unmatched: 8. The CDR3 contains 17 residues. Germline V gene lookup returns CDR1 DFQATT and CDR2 SNEGSKA (reference sequence). The CDR3 sequence: CSARGGTSGGAIDEQFF. For the CDR3, the DNA is TGCAGTGCTAGAGGCGGGACTAGCGGGGGGGCAATCGATGAGCAGTTCTTC.

The rearrangement links TRBV20-1 to TRBJ2-7; the D gene is possibly TRBD1 (5 bases). Germline lookup yields CDR1 DFQATT and CDR2 SNEGSKA (reference sequence). The CDR3 length is 15 residues. The V end was cut by 1 base, the J end by 7 bases, with 20 bases between. The CDR3 nucleotides read TGCAGTGCTAGAGTGCCCGGACCGGCAAAGGGGGAGCAGTACTTC. This gives the protein CSARVPGPAKGEQYF.

This clonotype appeared many times. The chain combines TRBV3-1 with TRBJ1-1, with D perhaps TRBD1 (6 bases). CDR1 LGHDT and CDR2 YNNKEL come from the germline V gene (reference sequence). The CDR3 is made up of 14 amino acids. V shed 2 bases and J shed 5 bases, with 12 bases lying between them. The CDR3 loop reads CASSQPGAGTEAFF. CDR3 nucleotides: TGTGCCAGCAGCCAACCAGGGGCCGGGACTGAAGCTTTCTTT.

The genes are TRBV10-2 and TRBJ1-6; D gene unclear. V shed 0 bases and J shed 10 bases, with 4 bases lying between them. CDR1 is WSHSY and CDR2 is SAAADI in the germline V gene. This CDR3 is 12 amino acids long. Here the CDR3 DNA reads TGCGCCAGCAGTGAGTCGACGTCACCCCTCCACTTT. Protein: CASSESTSPLHF.

Ten or more counts support this clonotype. The chain recombines TRBV30 with TRBJ2-5; the D gene is possibly TRBD2 (5 bases). The CDR3 extends over 15 amino acids. CDR1 and CDR2 (germline): GTSNPN, SVGIG (reference sequence). V was pared by 8 bases and J by 2 bases, with 21 bases between. This CDR3 is CATRLFYLGQETQYF. In DNA, the CDR3 is TGTGCCACCCGACTATTCTACTTGGGTCAAGAGACCCAGTACTTC.

This clonotype was recorded many times. V usage is TRBV10-3 and J usage is TRBJ2-7; 10 bases line up with TRBD2. V gave up 0 bases and J gave up 3 bases; unmatched junction bases: 2. The CDR3 covers 15 residues. The germline V gene encodes CDR1 ENHRY and CDR2 SYGVKD. The CDR3 loop reads CAISESASGGYEQYF. The CDR3 nucleotides are TGTGCCATCAGTGAGTCGGCTAGCGGGGGCTACGAGCAGTACTTC.